This T cell receptor (beta chain) was identified during a study of vaccination effects on CD4 cells after COVID-19. A note on this clone: Its antigen is unknown.

After about 10 days in culture, the CD4+ T cells were isolated. The CDR3 sequence is 17 residues long. V lost 0 bases and J lost 5, with 19 bases in between. Germline values: CDR1 MGHRA, CDR2 YSYEKL. Some clones are missing from TCRdb's copy, which holds only in-frame ones; the method was immunoSEQ multiplex PCR. The table records roughly 64,000 clones, 65% to 75% of them present only once. This TCR was sampled from a human donor who had a prior SARS-CoV-2 infection. This specimen was CD4+ T cells from PBMCs cultured without peptide, taken before COVID-19 vaccination. The rearrangement joins TRBV4-1 to TRBJ1-2, with D unresolved. In DNA, the CDR3 is TGCGCCAGCAGCCAAGACCCCAGGACCAAGATGAGTTATGGCTACACCTTC. Protein sequence: CASSQDPRTKMSYGYTF.